The 28 T cell receptor beta chains below come from one sample, sequenced in a study of cytomegalovirus exposure and HLA in healthy donors. Amplification used 60 Vbeta primers and 13 Jbeta primers. The method was immunoSEQ multiplex PCR; TCRdb's version includes in-frame clones alone and lacks a portion of them. The sample carries 200,000 or so clones, about 85% recorded once. The source material was PBMCs. The receptors shown here come from a human donor in good health.

J is TRBJ2-7 and V is TRBV10-3; 9 bases fit TRBD2. The CDR3 contains 15 residues. Germline CDR1 reads ENHRY; CDR2 reads SYGVKD. V was clipped by 3 bases and J by 4 bases; unmatched bases: 7. The CDR3, as DNA: TGTGCCATCAGTGAAGGGCTAGCGGGACTTTACGAGCAGTACTTC. Amino acids: CAISEGLAGLYEQYF.

This clone was observed once. V is TRBV28 and J is TRBJ1-1, with 7 bases that match TRBD1. The V gene's germline CDR1 is MDHEN and CDR2 SYDVKM. The trim removed 3 bases at V and 7 bases at J, leaving 8 bases unmatched. The CDR3 has 14 amino acids. The CDR3 nucleotides read TGTGCCAGCAGTTTCGGGACAGCGATCGATGAAGCTTTCTTT. This sequence encodes CASSFGTAIDEAFF.

This CDR3 is CASSHKDRGLGEQFF. The CDR3 nucleotides read TGTGCCAGCAGCCACAAGGACAGGGGGCTTGGGGAGCAGTTCTTC. The V and J genes are TRBV9 and TRBJ2-1; 11 positions agree with TRBD1. Per the germline V gene, CDR1 is SGDLS and CDR2 is YYNGEE. Unmatched junction bases numbered 10, after V lost 4 bases and J lost 10 bases. CDR3 length: 15 residues.

The rearrangement links TRBV27 to TRBJ2-7; 12 bases are shared with TRBD2. With V trimmed by 6 bases and J by 0 bases, 3 bases remained unmatched. The CDR3 consists of 15 residues. The V gene's germline CDR1 is MNHEY and CDR2 SMNVEV (reference sequence). This chain's CDR3 is CASRRTSGNSYEQYF. The CDR3 nucleotides read TGTGCCAGCAGGCGGACTAGCGGGAACTCCTACGAGCAGTACTTC.

The chain has TRBV4-1 and TRBJ2-1; a weak D match, TRBD1 (5 bases). This CDR3 is 14 amino acids long. V was pared by 3 bases and J by 8 bases, with 14 bases between. Germline CDR1 MGHRA, CDR2 YSYEKL. The CDR3 is CASSHYGQPHEQFF. The CDR3 DNA is TGCGCCAGCAGCCATTATGGACAACCCCATGAGCAGTTCTTC.

The V call is TRBV5-6, the J call TRBJ1-3; tentative D call: TRBD1 (5 bases). V lost 4 bases, J lost 4 bases, and 12 bases lay in between. From germline, CDR1 is SGHDT and CDR2 YYEEEE. The CDR3 length is 14 residues. The CDR3 DNA reads TGTGCCAGCAGCGGCGGGACGGCGGGAAACACCATATATTTT. This translates into CASSGGTAGNTIYF.

The chain employs TRBV6-5 and TRBJ1-2; weak D call: TRBD1 (6 bases). V lost 4 bases and J 0 bases, leaving 12 bases between the germline ends. The germline V gene has CDR1 MNHEY and CDR2 SVGAGI. The CDR3 has 15 residues. The CDR3 bases are TGTGCCAGCAGTTCCGCCGGGACACCTAACTATGGCTACACCTTC. Its translation is CASSSAGTPNYGYTF.

This chain joins TRBV5-1 and TRBJ2-7; D may be TRBD2 (5 bases). The germline CDR1 and CDR2 sequences are SGHRS and YFSETQ. V dropped 4 bases and J dropped 3 bases, with 14 bases sitting between them. This CDR3 comprises 14 residues. In DNA form, the CDR3 reads TGCGCCAGCAGCCCCCGGCCGGGAAACTACGAGCAGTACTTC. Its protein is CASSPRPGNYEQYF.

This chain links TRBV27 with TRBJ2-2; D is undetermined. Deletions cut 5 bases from V and 4 bases from J, with 14 bases between. The germline V gene encodes CDR1 MNHEY and CDR2 SMNVEV (reference sequence). The CDR3 totals 15 residues. This CDR3 is CASSRNRVRTGELFF. CDR3 coding DNA: TGTGCCAGCAGTCGAAACCGGGTCCGCACCGGGGAGCTGTTTTTT.

The rearrangement links TRBV18 to TRBJ2-3; 8 bases line up with TRBD1. This CDR3 region has 17 residues. With V trimmed by 1 base and J by 4 bases, 10 bases remained unmatched. CDR1 is KGHSH and CDR2 is LQKENI in the germline V gene. The CDR3 sequence is CASSPLGQVGFADTQYF. In nucleotides, the CDR3 is TGTGCCAGCTCACCACTGGGACAGGTGGGGTTCGCAGATACGCAGTATTTT. Looking up the rest from reference TRBV18 and TRBJ2-3 gives the full variable domain: NAGVMQNPRHLVRRRGQEARLRCSPMKGHSHVYWYRQLPEEGLKFMVYLQKENIIDESGMPKERFSAEFPKEGPSILRIQQVVRGDSAAYFCASSPLGQVGFADTQYFGPGTRLTVL.

In regard to this clone: Relative to the germline gene, one junction end is altered; a read error may explain this. The chain links TRBV7-9 to TRBJ2-2; D not resolved. This CDR3 is built from 17 residues. CDR1 and CDR2 (germline): SEHNR, FQNEAQ (reference sequence). In DNA form, the CDR3 reads TGTTCCAGCAGCTTACCTCTGGCGGAAAGACCCACCGGGGAGCTGTTTTTT. This codes for CSSSLPLAERPTGELFF.

This chain joins TRBV5-1 and TRBJ1-4; 7 nucleotides line up with TRBD1. This CDR3 spans 17 amino acids. J gave up 7 bases and V 2 bases, and 14 bases lay outside the gene matches. Germline CDR1 SGHRS, CDR2 YFSETQ. The DNA of the CDR3 is TGCGCCAGCAGCTTCGGGGACAGACGCTGGGACGGTGAAAAACTGTTTTTT. This sequence encodes CASSFGDRRWDGEKLFF.

V gene TRBV29-1 combines with J gene TRBJ2-2, with 8 positions matching TRBD2. Germline V CDR1 and CDR2: SQVTM, ANQGSEA. V lost 4 bases and J lost 3; bases outside the gene matches: 7. This CDR3 contains 15 residues. The CDR3 DNA reads TGCAGCGTTGCGGTGCCCGGGGGGGACACCGGGGAGCTGTTTTTT. Amino acids: CSVAVPGGDTGELFF.

Concerning this clone itself: The same CDR3 is also encoded by other DNA sequences in this sample. CDR3 loop: CASSPRQGEDEAFF. CDR3 bases: TGTGCCAGCTCACCCCGGCAGGGGGAAGATGAAGCTTTCTTT. The V call is TRBV18, the J call TRBJ1-1; 7 positions match TRBD1. The CDR3 totals 14 residues. V dropped 3 bases and J dropped 7; count of bases not matched to a gene: 8. CDR1 and CDR2 from the germline V gene are KGHSH and LQKENI.

The chain is built from TRBV5-1 and TRBJ1-4; possibly TRBD1 for D (6 bases). Per the germline V gene, CDR1 is SGHRS and CDR2 is YFSETQ. Trimming took 6 bases from V and 7 from J, leaving 16 bases between them. This CDR3 contains 14 residues. This CDR3 is CASNQQGIGEKLFF. In nucleotides, the CDR3 is TGCGCCAGCAATCAACAGGGTATCGGTGAAAAACTGTTTTTT.

V is TRBV27 and J is TRBJ2-7; D gene unclear. The CDR3 loop spans 11 amino acids. V gave up 5 bases and J gave up 5 bases, with 7 bases separating them. CDR1 and CDR2 (germline): MNHEY, SMNVEV (reference sequence). As DNA, the CDR3 is TGTGCCAGCAGTCCCCCGGACGAGCAGTACTTC. It codes for CASSPPDEQYF.

Here the CDR3 reads CASRFGGFTGELFF. The DNA of the CDR3 is TGTGCCAGCAGGTTCGGCGGGTTCACCGGGGAGCTGTTTTTT. V usage is TRBV6-5 and J usage is TRBJ2-2; a possible D gene is TRBD2 (5 bases). V was cut by 6 bases and J by 4 bases, with 12 bases left in between. There are 14 residues in the CDR3. The germline V gene encodes CDR1 MNHEY and CDR2 SVGAGI.

The chain has TRBV28 and TRBJ2-7; 13 bases are a match to TRBD2. Germline values: CDR1 MDHEN, CDR2 SYDVKM. The length of the CDR3 is 16 residues. The V gene end was trimmed by 5 bases and the J gene end by 7 bases; junction bases not matched to a gene: 11. The CDR3 region is CASSPRTSGGGREQYF. The CDR3 nucleotides are TGTGCCAGCAGTCCGCGAACTAGCGGGGGGGGGAGGGAGCAGTACTTC. The full variable domain, completed using reference TRBV28 and TRBJ2-7, is DVKVTQSSRYLVKRTGEKVFLECVQDMDHENMFWYRQDPGLGLRLIYFSYDVKMKEKGDIPEGYSVSREKKERFSLILESASTNQTSMYLCASSPRTSGGGREQYFGPGTRLTVT.

On this clone: Within the sample, other DNA sequences also encode this same CDR3. This rearrangement joins TRBV5-6 to TRBJ2-7; perhaps TRBD2 as D (6 bases). The V end lost 4 bases, the J end lost 2 bases, and 7 bases lay between the germline ends. CDR1 and CDR2 from the germline V gene are SGHDT and YYEEEE. The CDR3 contains 12 residues. DNA for the CDR3: TGTGCCAGCAGCCGGGAGACCTACGAGCAGTACTTC. Its translation is CASSRETYEQYF.

The gene calls are TRBV6-1 and TRBJ1-5; no clear D. This CDR3 spans 10 amino acids. Germline V gives CDR1 MNHNS, CDR2 SASEGT. Trimming left V 5 bases short and J 7 bases short, with 3 bases between. CDR3 loop: CASSSQPQHF. Here the CDR3 DNA reads TGTGCCAGCAGTAGCCAGCCCCAGCATTTT.

This sequence joins TRBV25-1 and TRBJ2-1; possibly TRBD1 for D (5 bases). The germline gives CDR1 MGHDK, CDR2 SYGVNS. With 5 bases removed from V and 3 bases from J, the gap between germline ends came to 23 bases. The CDR3 is 18 amino acids. This CDR3 reads CASSPGRTRAFIYNEQFF. The CDR3 coding sequence is TGTGCCAGCAGTCCAGGTAGGACAAGGGCTTTTATCTACAATGAGCAGTTCTTC.

CDR3 in amino acids: CSVGEGLAGGTEETQYF. Written as DNA, the CDR3 is TGCAGCGTTGGAGAGGGACTAGCGGGAGGTACGGAAGAGACCCAGTACTTC. The chain is built from TRBV29-1 and TRBJ2-5; TRBD2 aligns across 15 bases. J was trimmed by 3 bases and V by 4 bases; bases with no gene match: 9. The CDR3 is 17 residues long. CDR1 is SQVTM and CDR2 is ANQGSEA in the germline V gene.

Points on this clone: Other DNA sequences from this sample encode an identical CDR3 as well. The chain carries TRBV29-1 and TRBJ1-1; 9 bases line up with TRBD1. This CDR3 comprises 12 residues. V was pared by 6 bases and J by 4 bases, with 3 bases of the junction left unmatched. Germline V gene sequence: CDR1 SQVTM, CDR2 ANQGSEA. CDR3 residues: CSVRQGGTEAFF. Here the CDR3 DNA reads TGCAGCGTAAGACAGGGGGGCACTGAAGCTTTCTTT.

The rearrangement links TRBV4-3 to TRBJ2-7; possibly TRBD1 for D (6 bases). CDR1 LGHNA and CDR2 YSLEER come from the germline V gene. CDR3 size: 14 residues. Deletions cut 1 base from V and 5 bases from J, with 12 bases between. CDR3 nucleotides: TGCGCCAGCAGCCAAGTTATACAGGGCCACGAGCAGTACTTC. It yields the protein CASSQVIQGHEQYF.

The chain carries TRBV13 and TRBJ2-5, with 9 nucleotides matching TRBD2. The J segment lost 0 bases and the V segment lost 2 bases, leaving 4 bases of the junction unmatched. Germline assignment: CDR1 PRHDT and CDR2 FYEKMQ (reference sequence). This CDR3 is 16 amino acids long. The CDR3 nucleotides read TGTGCCAGCAGCTTATCGTCTAGCGGGAACCAAGAGACCCAGTACTTC. As protein: CASSLSSSGNQETQYF.

Remarks on this clone: One junction end disagrees with the germline gene, perhaps due to a read error. V is TRBV7-9 and J is TRBJ2-5, with 12 bases matching TRBD2. This CDR3 has 17 amino acids. Germline CDR1 and CDR2: SEHNR and FQNEAQ (reference sequence). CDR3 sequence reads: CSSSPQARLAGAETQYF. DNA of the CDR3: TGTTCCAGCAGCCCCCAAGCTCGACTAGCGGGAGCAGAGACCCAGTACTTC.

This clone was picked up a small number of times. The chain links TRBV25-1 to TRBJ2-5; no reliable D call. The assigned J gene may be wrong: the sequence end matches TRBJ2-7 better. Looked up from germline, CDR1 is MGHDK and CDR2 is SYGVNS. This CDR3 comprises 13 residues. CDR3 DNA: TGTGCCAGCAGTGAATACAATTCCTACGAGCAGTACTTC. It is translated as CASSEYNSYEQYF.

This chain joins TRBV25-1 and TRBJ2-5; TRBD1 agrees at 10 bases. The J call is doubtful: the DNA matches TRBJ2-7 better. CDR3 length equals 15 residues. CDR1 is MGHDK and CDR2 is SYGVNS in the germline V gene. This CDR3 is CASSAYGTGAYEQYF. Here the CDR3 DNA reads TGTGCCAGCAGTGCTTACGGGACAGGGGCATACGAGCAGTACTTC.